This TCR beta chain was sequenced for a study of blood T cell repertoires in COVID-19. Overall study context: Sources were T cells, B-cell-depleted T cells, or PBMCs; the material itself was cDNA or gDNA.

As handled by the study authors: For nucleated cells, counts were estimated from reference gene primer amplification. Assay used: immunoSEQ multiplex PCR; TCRdb lists only in-frame clones, some missing. The V and J calls and clone size are taken from that table; D and trimming were inferred from the DNA. The sample yields about 160,000 clones, around 83% seen once. CDR1 is SGHVS and CDR2 is FQNEAQ in the germline V gene. Trimming took off 2 bases at V and 6 bases at J, with 10 bases between the two ends. This CDR3 is built from 13 residues. The sample comprised PBMCs or T cells enriched from blood (not recorded which). V is TRBV7-8 and J is TRBJ1-1, with D maybe TRBD1 (5 bases). The clonotype comes from a woman between 45 and 65 years old in a cohort exposed to, infected with or recovered from COVID-19 (not recorded which). CDR3 in amino acids: CASSLSGRSEAFF. In nucleotides, the CDR3 is TGTGCCAGCAGCTTATCAGGGCGGTCTGAAGCTTTCTTT.